This TCR beta chain was observed in a study of CD8+ T cells in alopecia areata. Once RNA had been extracted, it was reverse transcribed into cDNA to act as the sequencing template. Generated by immunoSEQ multiplex PCR, the TCRdb table keeps only in-frame clones and is missing some. The data contain around 210,000 clones, about 56% of them singletons. Trimming cost V 0 bases and J 7 bases, with 12 bases left between them. In germline, CDR1 is SGHVS, CDR2 FQNEAQ. The CDR3 covers 15 residues. With respect to this clone: Antigen: not known.

Findings of the study overall: Affected scalp, especially in alopecia totalis/universalis, had a higher clonality than normal scalp did. In patients, TCRs were shared less clearly than in mice, and HLA may possibly be involved.

The rearrangement links TRBV7-8 to TRBJ1-4; possibly TRBD1 for D (5 bases). The specimen sequenced was CD8+ T cells sorted from blood. This TCR derives from a human donor in good health. The CDR3, as DNA: TGTGCCAGCAGCTTAGCGGTGGGGGTTGGTGAAAAACTGTTTTTT. Protein product: CASSLAVGVGEKLFF.